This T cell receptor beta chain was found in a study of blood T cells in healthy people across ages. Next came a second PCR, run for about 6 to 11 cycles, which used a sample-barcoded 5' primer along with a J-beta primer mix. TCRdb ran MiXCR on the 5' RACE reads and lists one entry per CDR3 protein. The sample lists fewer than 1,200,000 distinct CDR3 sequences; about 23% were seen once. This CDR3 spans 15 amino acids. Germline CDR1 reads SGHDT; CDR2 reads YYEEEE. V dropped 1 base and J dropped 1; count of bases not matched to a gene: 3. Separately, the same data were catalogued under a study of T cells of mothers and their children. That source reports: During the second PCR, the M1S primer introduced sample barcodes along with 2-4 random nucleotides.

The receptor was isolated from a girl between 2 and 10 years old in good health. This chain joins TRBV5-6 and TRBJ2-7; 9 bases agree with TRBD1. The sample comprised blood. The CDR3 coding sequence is TGTGCCAGCAGCTTGAGTGACAGGGGGTCCTACGAGCAGTACTTC. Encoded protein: CASSLSDRGSYEQYF.